A single sample gave rise to the 25 T cell receptor beta chains below, sequenced in a study of T cell responses to AZD1222 COVID-19 vaccine (dated by TCRdb to 2020 to 2022). The meaning of the sample's time point label: about 28 days (+/-7) after the second vaccine dose. Receptor libraries were prepared by the immunoSEQ multiplex PCR assay. The source is immuneACCESS, and TCRdb retained only in-frame sequences with V and J called. Part of the clones is not carried over; for the studies checked, unresolved V genes explain less than half of this, and the remainder is unexplained. Across this sample there are about 140,000 clones, with about nine tenths seen only once. 5% to 6.5% of the sample belongs to the ten largest clones. The specimen comprised peripheral blood, sampled 28 days after the second AZD1222 dose. Source of these receptors: an adult who received the AZD1222 COVID-19 vaccine.

This chain joins TRBV11-2 and TRBJ2-7; D not resolved. The CDR3 extends over 13 amino acids. V lost 5 bases to trimming and J lost 3 bases, with 11 bases between them. In germline, CDR1 is SGHAT, CDR2 FQNNGV. CDR3 loop: CASSPMAHYEQYF. The CDR3, as DNA: TGTGCCAGCAGCCCGATGGCACACTACGAGCAGTACTTC.

This clone came up once. This chain uses TRBV6-5 with TRBJ1-3; 8 bases fit TRBD1. The J segment lost 0 bases and the V segment lost 6 bases, leaving 4 bases of the junction unmatched. CDR3 length equals 15 residues. The germline V gene encodes CDR1 MNHEY and CDR2 SVGAGI. CDR3 loop: CASRNTGGSGNTIYF. The CDR3 region has the DNA TGTGCCAGCAGGAACACAGGGGGCTCTGGAAACACCATATATTTT.

The V and J genes are TRBV6-5 and TRBJ1-5; 8 nucleotides line up with TRBD1. Germline V lookup: CDR1 MNHEY, CDR2 SVGAGI. With 2 bases clipped from V and 6 bases from J, the junction kept 0 bases outside the gene matches. This CDR3 spans 13 amino acids. CDR3 in amino acids: CASSYTGGQPQHF. The CDR3 DNA follows: TGTGCCAGCAGTTACACAGGGGGTCAGCCCCAGCATTTT.

The V call is TRBV28, the J call TRBJ1-1; D not certain. Germline lookup yields CDR1 MDHEN and CDR2 SYDVKM. The CDR3 has 11 amino acids. Trimming removed 2 bases at V and 5 bases at J, with 3 bases between. Written as DNA, the CDR3 is TGTGCCAGCAGTTTAGGAACTGAAGCTTTCTTT. Protein product: CASSLGTEAFF.

This chain joins TRBV19 and TRBJ1-2, with 8 bases lining up with TRBD1. The germline CDR1 and CDR2 sequences are LNHDA and SQIVND (reference sequence). The CDR3 contains 14 residues. J gave up 8 bases and V 3 bases, and 8 bases lay outside the gene matches. DNA for the CDR3: TGTGCCAGTAGTATGGGGGACAGGAGAGGCGGCTACACCTTC. Its protein product is CASSMGDRRGGYTF. The entire variable domain, with the rest obtained from reference TRBV19 and TRBJ1-2, is as follows: DGGITQSPKYLFRKEGQNVTLSCEQNLNHDAMYWYRQDPGQGLRLIYYSQIVNDFQKGDIAEGYSVSREKKESFPLTVTSAQKNPTAFYLCASSMGDRRGGYTFGSGTRLTVV.

The gene calls are TRBV5-1 and TRBJ2-5; D call uncertain. V was shortened by 0 bases and J by 0 bases, with 12 bases between the two germline ends. Germline loops: CDR1 SGHRS, CDR2 YFSETQ. The CDR3 consists of 16 residues. The CDR3 DNA follows: TGCGCCAGCAGCTTGGGGGCAGGCCTGTACCAAGAGACCCAGTACTTC. Amino acid sequence: CASSLGAGLYQETQYF.

The rearrangement uses TRBV7-2 and TRBJ1-3, with D uncertain. Germline V gene data show CDR1 as SGHTA and CDR2 as FQGNSA. The CDR3 has 17 amino acids. The V end was cut by 1 base, the J end by 0 bases, with 13 bases between. The CDR3 region is CASSLDSPRHSGNTIYF. The CDR3 DNA sequence: TGTGCCAGCAGCTTAGATTCCCCAAGACACTCTGGAAACACCATATATTTT.

This clone was seen a single time. V is TRBV11-2 and J is TRBJ2-1; 10 nucleotides align to TRBD2. This CDR3 has 17 residues. J was trimmed by 0 bases and V by 4 bases; bases with no gene match: 6. Germline assignment: CDR1 SGHAT and CDR2 FQNNGV. CDR3 coding DNA: TGTGCCAGCAGCTCCGGACTAGCGGTAAGCTCCTACAATGAGCAGTTCTTC. Translation gives CASSSGLAVSSYNEQFF.

The rearrangement links TRBV28 to TRBJ1-4; D uncertain. Germline V gives CDR1 MDHEN, CDR2 SYDVKM. With 3 bases removed from V and 8 bases from J, the gap between germline ends came to 4 bases. The CDR3 is 11 residues long. CDR3 amino acids: CASSLVEKLFF. In nucleotides, the CDR3 is TGTGCCAGCAGTTTGGTGGAAAAACTGTTTTTT.

This sequence joins TRBV4-2 and TRBJ2-1, with 11 bases fitting TRBD2. CDR3 size: 17 residues. The V and J ends lost 0 bases and 4 bases, in that order; junction bases with no gene match: 5. Germline CDR1 and CDR2: LGHNA and YNFKEQ. The CDR3 reads CASSQDPLAGGYNEQFF. DNA of the CDR3: TGTGCCAGCAGCCAAGACCCCCTAGCGGGAGGTTACAATGAGCAGTTCTTC.

The J gene is TRBJ1-1, the V gene TRBV29-1; D is undetermined. The CDR3 is 14 residues long. Germline V lookup: CDR1 SQVTM, CDR2 ANQGSEA. Trimming took 0 bases from V and 0 from J, leaving 8 bases between them. This CDR3 is CSVEDHLMNTEAFF. Here the CDR3 DNA reads TGCAGCGTTGAAGACCACCTCATGAACACTGAAGCTTTCTTT.

The V and J genes are TRBV5-1 and TRBJ2-1; 9 positions agree with TRBD1. Germline V gives CDR1 SGHRS, CDR2 YFSETQ. Unmatched junction bases numbered 9, after V lost 4 bases and J lost 7 bases. There are 15 residues in the CDR3. CDR3 nucleotide sequence: TGCGCCAGCAGCCCTCAGACAGGGGGAAGGAATGAGCAGTTCTTC. Its protein is CASSPQTGGRNEQFF.

In this sample, this clone turned up a few times. This rearrangement joins TRBV29-1 to TRBJ2-7; D is unclear. This CDR3 region has 13 residues. The ends were cut back, 1 base at V and 6 bases at J, with 13 bases in the middle. Germline-derived CDR1 and CDR2 are SQVTM and ANQGSEA. The CDR3 is CSVEGFGEGEQYF. Written as DNA, the CDR3 is TGCAGCGTTGAAGGGTTCGGCGAAGGCGAGCAGTACTTC.

This chain uses TRBV28 with TRBJ1-2; D is uncertain. CDR3 length: 16 amino acids. CDR1 is MDHEN, CDR2 SYDVKM, per germline. The V end lost 5 bases, the J end lost 8 bases, and 24 bases lay between the germline ends. The CDR3 DNA reads TGTGCCAGCAGTCATTCCGGGCTCTCAGAGTCGGGGGGCTACACCTTC. It encodes CASSHSGLSESGGYTF.

The chain has TRBV3-1 (or the pseudogene TRBV3-2) and TRBJ1-5; D gene ambiguous. V was shortened by 1 base and J by 2 bases, with 9 bases between the two germline ends. Looked up from germline, CDR1 is LGHDT and CDR2 is YNNKEL (reference sequence). The CDR3 consists of 15 residues. The CDR3 loop is CASSQGVVGNQPQHF. Here the CDR3 DNA reads TGTGCCAGCAGCCAAGGAGTTGTGGGCAATCAGCCCCAGCATTTT.

This clone was found once. The chain joins TRBV6-5 to TRBJ1-1, with D perhaps matching TRBD1 (5 bases). The CDR3 covers 13 residues. Trimming left V 7 bases short and J 4 bases short, with 13 bases between. CDR1 is MNHEY, CDR2 SVGAGI, per germline. CDR3 coding DNA: TGTGCCAGCAACGACGGGGGGAGCACTGAAGCTTTCTTT. Translating it yields CASNDGGSTEAFF.

The chain employs TRBV19 and TRBJ1-5; D gene unclear. Deletions cut 3 bases from V and 3 bases from J, with 12 bases between. This CDR3 spans 15 amino acids. Per the germline V gene, CDR1 is LNHDA and CDR2 is SQIVND (reference sequence). The CDR3 here is CASSIGQAFNQPQHF. The CDR3 DNA follows: TGTGCCAGTAGTATCGGGCAGGCTTTCAATCAGCCCCAGCATTTT.

This chain links TRBV5-4 with TRBJ2-3; D is undetermined. Trimming left V 0 bases short and J 2 bases short, with 10 bases between. Germline CDR1 reads SGHNT; CDR2 reads YYREEE (reference sequence). CDR3 size: 15 residues. CDR3 nucleotide sequence: TGTGCCAGCAGCTTGGTTGGCCCCAACACAGATACGCAGTATTTT. This gives the protein CASSLVGPNTDTQYF.

The chain joins TRBV13 to TRBJ1-3, with D tentatively TRBD1 (6 bases). CDR1 and CDR2 from the germline V gene are PRHDT and FYEKMQ (reference sequence). The CDR3 totals 14 residues. The ends were cut back, 5 bases at V and 0 bases at J, with 8 bases in the middle. This CDR3 is CASSEGHSGNTIYF. CDR3 DNA sequence: TGTGCCAGCAGCGAGGGACACTCTGGAAACACCATATATTTT.

This clone has a handful of counts. Here the CDR3 reads CASSSKGPRGSYEQYF. The DNA of the CDR3 is TGTGCCAGCAGTTCAAAAGGACCGAGGGGCAGCTACGAGCAGTACTTC. The V gene is TRBV27, the J gene TRBJ2-7, with D perhaps TRBD1 or TRBD2 (5 bases each). The CDR3 sequence is 16 residues long. The germline CDR1 and CDR2 sequences are MNHEY and SMNVEV (reference sequence). V shed 4 bases and J shed 3 bases, with 19 bases lying between them.

The chain is built from TRBV30 and TRBJ1-3; D is perhaps TRBD1 (5 bases). V was shortened by 0 bases and J by 3 bases, with 12 bases between the two germline ends. The CDR3 is made up of 15 amino acids. Per the germline V gene, CDR1 is GTSNPN and CDR2 is SVGIG (reference sequence). Here the CDR3 DNA reads TGTGCCTGGAGTGTACGAGGGGTCGGTGGAAACACCATATATTTT. This codes for CAWSVRGVGGNTIYF.

The gene calls are TRBV6-5 and TRBJ2-1, with 10 bases that match TRBD2. Trimming removed 0 bases from V and 6 bases from J; junction bases left unmatched: 5. The CDR3 spans 16 residues. Germline assignment: CDR1 MNHEY and CDR2 SVGAGI. CDR3 sequence: CASSYSPSGSSNEQFF. The CDR3 DNA reads as TGTGCCAGCAGTTACTCGCCTAGCGGGAGTAGCAATGAGCAGTTCTTC.

The chain is built from TRBV4-3 and TRBJ1-4; 7 bases agree with TRBD1. Trimming at V came to 2 bases and at J to 7 bases, leaving 7 bases not matched to a gene. The CDR3 has 15 amino acids. Germline V CDR1 and CDR2: LGHNA, YSLEER. In nucleotides, the CDR3 is TGCGCCAGCAGCCAATCGACAGGGCTCGGTGAAAAACTGTTTTTT. The encoded protein is CASSQSTGLGEKLFF.

This chain joins TRBV23-1 and TRBJ1-2; D not certain. TRBV23-1 is placed among ORFs of uncertain function. This CDR3 comprises 12 residues. Trimming left V 11 bases short and J 5 bases short, with 15 bases between. CDR3 loop: CAVSEVRYGYTF. Written as DNA, the CDR3 is TGCGCCGTTAGCGAGGTCCGGTATGGCTACACCTTC.

The chain carries TRBV24-1 and TRBJ2-1; 12 nucleotides match TRBD2. CDR1 and CDR2 from the germline V gene are KGHDR and SFDVKD. CDR3 length equals 19 residues. Unmatched junction bases numbered 10, after V lost 3 bases and J lost 2 bases. This chain's CDR3 is CATSDPPMTSGSPYNEQFF. In nucleotides, the CDR3 is TGTGCCACCAGTGATCCTCCAATGACTAGCGGGAGCCCCTACAATGAGCAGTTCTTC.